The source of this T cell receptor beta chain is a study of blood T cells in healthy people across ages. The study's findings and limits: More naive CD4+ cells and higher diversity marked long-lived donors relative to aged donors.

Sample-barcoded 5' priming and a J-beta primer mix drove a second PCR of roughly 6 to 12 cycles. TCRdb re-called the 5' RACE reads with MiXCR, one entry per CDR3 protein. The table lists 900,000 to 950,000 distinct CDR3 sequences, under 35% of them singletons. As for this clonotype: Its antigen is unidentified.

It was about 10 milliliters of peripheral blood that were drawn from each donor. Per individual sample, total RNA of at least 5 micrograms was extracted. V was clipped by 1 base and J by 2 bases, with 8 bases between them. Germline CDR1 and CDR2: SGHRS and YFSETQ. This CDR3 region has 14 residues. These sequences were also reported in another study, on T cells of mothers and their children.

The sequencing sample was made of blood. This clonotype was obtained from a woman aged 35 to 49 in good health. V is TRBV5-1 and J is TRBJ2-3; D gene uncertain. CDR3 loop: CASSLSPFTDTQYF. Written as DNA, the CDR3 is TGCGCCAGCAGCTTGTCACCCTTCACAGATACGCAGTATTTT.